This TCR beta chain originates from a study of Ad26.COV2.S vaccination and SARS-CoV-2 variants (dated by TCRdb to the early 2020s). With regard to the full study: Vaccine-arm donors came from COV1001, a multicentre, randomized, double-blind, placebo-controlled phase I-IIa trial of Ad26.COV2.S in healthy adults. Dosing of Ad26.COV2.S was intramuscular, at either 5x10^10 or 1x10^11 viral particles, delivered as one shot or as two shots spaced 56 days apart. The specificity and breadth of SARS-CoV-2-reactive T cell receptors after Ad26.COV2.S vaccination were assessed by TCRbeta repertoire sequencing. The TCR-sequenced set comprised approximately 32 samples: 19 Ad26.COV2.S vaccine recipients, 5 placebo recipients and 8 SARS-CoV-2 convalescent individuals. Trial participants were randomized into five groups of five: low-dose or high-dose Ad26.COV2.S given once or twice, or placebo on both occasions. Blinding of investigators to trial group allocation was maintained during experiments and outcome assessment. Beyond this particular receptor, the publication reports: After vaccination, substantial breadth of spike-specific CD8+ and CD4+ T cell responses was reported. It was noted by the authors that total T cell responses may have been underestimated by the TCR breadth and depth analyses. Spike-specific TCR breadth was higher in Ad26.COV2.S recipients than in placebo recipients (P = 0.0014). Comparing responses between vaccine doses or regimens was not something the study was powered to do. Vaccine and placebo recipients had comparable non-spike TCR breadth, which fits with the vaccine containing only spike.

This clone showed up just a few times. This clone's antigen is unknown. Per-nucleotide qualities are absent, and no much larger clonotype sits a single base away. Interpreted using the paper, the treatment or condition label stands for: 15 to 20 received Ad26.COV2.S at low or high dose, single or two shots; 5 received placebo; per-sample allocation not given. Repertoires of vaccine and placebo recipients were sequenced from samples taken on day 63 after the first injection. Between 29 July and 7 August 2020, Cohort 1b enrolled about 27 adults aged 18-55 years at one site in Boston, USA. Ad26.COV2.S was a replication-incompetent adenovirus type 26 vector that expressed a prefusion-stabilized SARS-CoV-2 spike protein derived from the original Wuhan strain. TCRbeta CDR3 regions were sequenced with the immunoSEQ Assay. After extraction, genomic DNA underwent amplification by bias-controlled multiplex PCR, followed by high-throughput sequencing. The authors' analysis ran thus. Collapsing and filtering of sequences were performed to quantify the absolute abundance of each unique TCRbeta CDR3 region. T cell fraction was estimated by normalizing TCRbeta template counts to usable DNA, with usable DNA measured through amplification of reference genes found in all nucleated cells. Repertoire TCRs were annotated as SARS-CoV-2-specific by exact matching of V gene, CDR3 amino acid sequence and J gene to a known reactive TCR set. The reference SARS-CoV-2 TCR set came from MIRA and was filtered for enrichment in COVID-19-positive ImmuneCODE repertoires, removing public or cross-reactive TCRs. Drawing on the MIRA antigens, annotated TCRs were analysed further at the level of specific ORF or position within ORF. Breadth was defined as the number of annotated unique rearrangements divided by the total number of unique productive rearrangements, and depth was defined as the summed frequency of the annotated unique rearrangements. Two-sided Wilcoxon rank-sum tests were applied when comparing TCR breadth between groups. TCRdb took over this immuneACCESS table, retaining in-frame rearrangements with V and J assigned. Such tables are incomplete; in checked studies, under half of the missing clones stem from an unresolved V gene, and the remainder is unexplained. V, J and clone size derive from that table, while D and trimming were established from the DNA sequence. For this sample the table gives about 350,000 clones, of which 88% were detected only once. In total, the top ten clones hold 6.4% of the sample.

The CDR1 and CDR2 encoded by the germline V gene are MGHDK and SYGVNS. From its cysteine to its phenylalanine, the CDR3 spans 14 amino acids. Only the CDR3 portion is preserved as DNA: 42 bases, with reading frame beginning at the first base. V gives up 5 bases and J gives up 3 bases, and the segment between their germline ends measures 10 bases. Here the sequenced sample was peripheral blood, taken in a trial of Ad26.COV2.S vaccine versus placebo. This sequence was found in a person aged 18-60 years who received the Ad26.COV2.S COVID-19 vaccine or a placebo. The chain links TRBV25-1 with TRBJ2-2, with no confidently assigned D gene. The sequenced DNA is TGTGCCAGCAGTCCGGCGCCGGACACCGGGGAGCTGTTTTTT. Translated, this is CASSPAPDTGELFF.